This T cell receptor (beta chain) was sequenced in a study of lymphopenia after photon versus proton radiotherapy. Study findings and constraints: Post-nadir TCR diversity decline inversely tracked overall survival among those who died. After lymphocyte nadir, photon-treated repertoires showed oligoclonal expansion, especially CD8+ Temra. Authors raise, but do not show, better survival with proton therapy. Under photons, naive T cells and diversity fell while effector/memory populations rose.

This clone has only a few counts. Its specificity is unknown. Assay: immunoSEQ multiplex PCR; the TCRdb copy retains only in-frame clones and omits some. The sample records approximately 20,000 clones, nearly 95% being singletons. After removal of 2 bases from V and 5 bases from J, the junction contained 21 bases not matched to a gene. Germline CDR1 LNHNV, CDR2 YYDKDF (reference sequence). This CDR3 comprises 21 residues. The chain uses TRBV15 and TRBJ2-2, with 9 nucleotides matching TRBD1. This clonotype was sampled from a woman in her 70s with pancreatic cancer. Some clones in this sample may be carry-over from other donors' samples. This specimen consisted of peripheral blood, obtained from a patient treated with proton-based radiotherapy. The CDR3 loop reads CATSRSLTSRTGTGRTGELFF. CDR3 in DNA: TGTGCCACCAGCAGATCCCTGACCTCCCGGACCGGGACAGGGCGGACCGGGGAGCTGTTTTTT.